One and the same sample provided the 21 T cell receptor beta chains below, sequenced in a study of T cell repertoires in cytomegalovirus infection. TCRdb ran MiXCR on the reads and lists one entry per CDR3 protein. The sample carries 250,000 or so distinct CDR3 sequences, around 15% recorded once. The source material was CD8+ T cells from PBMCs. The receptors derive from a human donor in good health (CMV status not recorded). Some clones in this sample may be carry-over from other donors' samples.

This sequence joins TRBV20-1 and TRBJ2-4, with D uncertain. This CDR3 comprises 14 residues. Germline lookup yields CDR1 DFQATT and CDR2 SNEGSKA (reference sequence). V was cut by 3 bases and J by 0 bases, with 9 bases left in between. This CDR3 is CSASSWLAKNIQYF. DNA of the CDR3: TGCAGTGCTAGTTCTTGGTTAGCCAAAAACATTCAGTACTTC.

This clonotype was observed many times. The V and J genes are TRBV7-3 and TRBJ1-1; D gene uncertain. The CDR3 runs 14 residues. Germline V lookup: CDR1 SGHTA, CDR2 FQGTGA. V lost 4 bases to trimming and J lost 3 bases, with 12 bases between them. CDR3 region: CASSSDPADTEAFF. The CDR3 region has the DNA TGTGCCAGCAGCTCGGACCCAGCCGACACTGAAGCTTTCTTT.

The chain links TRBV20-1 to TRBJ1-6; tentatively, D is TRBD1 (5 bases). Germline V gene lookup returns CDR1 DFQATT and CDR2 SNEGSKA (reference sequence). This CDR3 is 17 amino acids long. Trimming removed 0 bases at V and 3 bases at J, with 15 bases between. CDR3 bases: TGCAGTGCTAGAGATGGGGCCGACGGACGCTATAATTCACCCCTCCACTTT. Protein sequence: CSARDGADGRYNSPLHF.

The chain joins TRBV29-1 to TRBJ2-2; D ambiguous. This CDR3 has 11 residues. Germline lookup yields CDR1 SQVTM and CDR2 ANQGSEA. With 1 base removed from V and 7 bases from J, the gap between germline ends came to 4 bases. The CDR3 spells CSVEGYGELFF. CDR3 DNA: TGCAGCGTTGAAGGGTACGGGGAGCTGTTTTTT.

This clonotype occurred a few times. The CDR3 is CASSPPWTGITDTQYF. The CDR3 DNA sequence: TGTGCCAGCAGTCCCCCCTGGACAGGGATCACAGATACGCAGTATTTT. This chain joins TRBV12-3 or TRBV12-4 and TRBJ2-3; 8 nucleotides agree with TRBD1. The CDR3 spans 16 residues. J was trimmed by 2 bases and V by 5 bases; bases with no gene match: 9.

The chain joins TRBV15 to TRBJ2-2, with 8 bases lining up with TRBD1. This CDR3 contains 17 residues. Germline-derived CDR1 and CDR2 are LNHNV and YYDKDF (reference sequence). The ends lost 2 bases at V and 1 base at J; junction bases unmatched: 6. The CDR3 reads CATSRPDRAENTGELFF. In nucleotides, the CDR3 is TGTGCCACCAGCAGACCGGACAGGGCGGAGAACACCGGGGAGCTGTTTTTT. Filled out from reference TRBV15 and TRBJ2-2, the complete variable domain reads DAMVIQNPRYQVTQFGKPVTLSCSQTLNHNVMYWYQQKSSQAPKLLFHYYDKDFNNEADTPDNFQSRRPNTSFCFLDIRSPGLGDTAMYLCATSRPDRAENTGELFFGEGSRLTVL.

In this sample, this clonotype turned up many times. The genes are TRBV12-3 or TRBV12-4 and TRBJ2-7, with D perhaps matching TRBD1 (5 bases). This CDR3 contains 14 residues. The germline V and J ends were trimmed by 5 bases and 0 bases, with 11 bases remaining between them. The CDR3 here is CASSGRVSSYEQYF. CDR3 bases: TGTGCCAGCAGTGGCAGGGTCAGCTCCTACGAGCAGTACTTC.

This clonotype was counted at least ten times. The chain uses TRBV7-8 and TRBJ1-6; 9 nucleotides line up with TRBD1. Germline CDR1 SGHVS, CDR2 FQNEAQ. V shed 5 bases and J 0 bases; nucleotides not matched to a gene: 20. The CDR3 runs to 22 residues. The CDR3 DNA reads TGTGCCAGCAGCCCATTCCCGGGACAGGGCTGGGGACTCAGCTCCTATAATTCACCCCTCCACTTT. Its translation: CASSPFPGQGWGLSSYNSPLHF.

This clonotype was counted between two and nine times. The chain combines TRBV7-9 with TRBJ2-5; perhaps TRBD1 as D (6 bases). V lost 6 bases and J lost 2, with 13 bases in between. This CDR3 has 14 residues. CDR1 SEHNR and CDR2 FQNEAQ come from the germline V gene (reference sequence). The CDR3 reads CASSPDRRQETQYF. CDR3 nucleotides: TGTGCCAGCAGTCCAGACAGGCGTCAAGAGACCCAGTACTTC.

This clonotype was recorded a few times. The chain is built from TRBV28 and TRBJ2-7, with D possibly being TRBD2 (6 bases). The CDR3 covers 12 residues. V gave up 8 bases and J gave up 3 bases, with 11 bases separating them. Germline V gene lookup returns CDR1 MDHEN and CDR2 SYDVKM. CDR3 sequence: CASGMTSYEQYF. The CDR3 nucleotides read TGTGCCAGCGGGATGACTAGCTACGAGCAGTACTTC. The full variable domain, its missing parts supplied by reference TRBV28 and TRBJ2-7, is DVKVTQSSRYLVKRTGEKVFLECVQDMDHENMFWYRQDPGLGLRLIYFSYDVKMKEKGDIPEGYSVSREKKERFSLILESASTNQTSMYLCASGMTSYEQYFGPGTRLTVT.

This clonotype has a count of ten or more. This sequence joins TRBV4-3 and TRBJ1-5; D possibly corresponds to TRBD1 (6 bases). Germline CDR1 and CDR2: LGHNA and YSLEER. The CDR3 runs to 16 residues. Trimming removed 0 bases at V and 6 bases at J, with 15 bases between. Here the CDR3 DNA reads TGCGCCAGCAGCCAAGATCGTACGGCAGGGGTTCAGCCCCAGCATTTT. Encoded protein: CASSQDRTAGVQPQHF.

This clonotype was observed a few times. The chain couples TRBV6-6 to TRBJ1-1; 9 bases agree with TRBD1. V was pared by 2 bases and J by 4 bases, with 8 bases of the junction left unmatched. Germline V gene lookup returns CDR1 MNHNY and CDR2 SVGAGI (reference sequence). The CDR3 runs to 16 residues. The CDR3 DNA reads TGTGCCAGCAGTTACGACAGGGGGGGAGCGAGCACTGAAGCTTTCTTT. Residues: CASSYDRGGASTEAFF.

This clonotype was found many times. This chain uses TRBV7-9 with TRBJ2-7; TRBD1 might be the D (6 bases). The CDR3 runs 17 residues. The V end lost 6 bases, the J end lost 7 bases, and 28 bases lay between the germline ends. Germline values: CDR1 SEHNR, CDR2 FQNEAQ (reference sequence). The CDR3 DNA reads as TGTGCCAGCAGAAACACCCGCGACGACAGGTTATCGTTAGAGCAGTACTTC. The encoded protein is CASRNTRDDRLSLEQYF.

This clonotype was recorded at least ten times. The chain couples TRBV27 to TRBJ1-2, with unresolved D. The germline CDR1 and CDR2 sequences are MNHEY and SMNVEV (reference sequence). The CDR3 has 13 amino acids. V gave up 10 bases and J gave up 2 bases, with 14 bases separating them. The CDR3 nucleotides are TGTGCCACTTCGACCGGACGGAACTATGGCTACACCTTC. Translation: CATSTGRNYGYTF.

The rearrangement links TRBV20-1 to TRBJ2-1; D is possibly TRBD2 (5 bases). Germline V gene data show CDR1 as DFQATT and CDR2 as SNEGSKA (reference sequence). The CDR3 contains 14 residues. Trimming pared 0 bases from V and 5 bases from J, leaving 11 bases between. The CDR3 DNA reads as TGCAGTGCTAGAGATCTAGCCGGAAACAATGAGCAGTTCTTC. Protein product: CSARDLAGNNEQFF.

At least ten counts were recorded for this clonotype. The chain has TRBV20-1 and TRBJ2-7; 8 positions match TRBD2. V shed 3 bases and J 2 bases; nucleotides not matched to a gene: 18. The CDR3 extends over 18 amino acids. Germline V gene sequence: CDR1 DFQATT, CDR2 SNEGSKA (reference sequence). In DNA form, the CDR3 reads TGCAGTGCTAGGAGGCCGATCGGGGTAGCGGGGCCAACCTACGAGCAGTACTTC. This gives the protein CSARRPIGVAGPTYEQYF.

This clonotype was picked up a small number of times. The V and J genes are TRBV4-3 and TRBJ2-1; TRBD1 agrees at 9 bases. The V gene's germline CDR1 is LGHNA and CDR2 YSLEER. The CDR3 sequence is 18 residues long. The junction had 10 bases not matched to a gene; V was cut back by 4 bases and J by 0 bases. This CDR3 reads CASSPRDRDPSSYNEQFF. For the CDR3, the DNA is TGCGCCAGCAGCCCCCGGGACAGGGACCCGAGCTCCTACAATGAGCAGTTCTTC.

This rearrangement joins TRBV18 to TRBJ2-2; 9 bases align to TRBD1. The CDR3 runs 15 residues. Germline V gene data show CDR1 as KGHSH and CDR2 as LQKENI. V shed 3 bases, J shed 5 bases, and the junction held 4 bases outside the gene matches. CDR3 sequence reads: CASSPTGGFTGELFF. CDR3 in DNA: TGTGCCAGCTCACCGACAGGGGGATTTACCGGGGAGCTGTTTTTT.

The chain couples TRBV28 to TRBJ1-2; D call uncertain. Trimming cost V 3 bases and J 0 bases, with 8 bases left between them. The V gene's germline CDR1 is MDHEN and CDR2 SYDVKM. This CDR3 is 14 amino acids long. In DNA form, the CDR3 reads TGTGCCAGCAGTTTGTACACTACTAACTATGGCTACACCTTC. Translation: CASSLYTTNYGYTF.

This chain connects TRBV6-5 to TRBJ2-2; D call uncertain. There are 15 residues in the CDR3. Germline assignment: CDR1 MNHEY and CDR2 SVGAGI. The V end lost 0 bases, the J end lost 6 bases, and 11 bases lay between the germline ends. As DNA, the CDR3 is TGTGCCAGCAGTTACTCGTATAACAGTGCCGGGGAGCTGTTTTTT. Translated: CASSYSYNSAGELFF.

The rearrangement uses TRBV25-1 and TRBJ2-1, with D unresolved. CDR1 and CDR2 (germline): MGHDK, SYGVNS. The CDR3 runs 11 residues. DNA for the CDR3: TGTGCAACAACCTGGGTGGATGAGCAGTTCTTC. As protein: CATTWVDEQFF.